Presented here are 30 T cell receptor beta chains from one specimen sequenced in a study of T-cell reconstitution after alpha-beta-depleted transplantation in children. Molecular barcoding with unique molecular identifiers was used for the TCRbeta library. Each CDR3 protein is one row after TCRdb ran MiXCR on the PCR reads. The sample consists of 90,000 to 100,000 distinct CDR3 sequences, around 22% of them appearing once. The sequencing here drew on PBMCs, taken before TCRalphabeta/CD19-depleted stem cell transplant. The source is a boy aged 2 to 10 with acute lymphoblastic leukemia, due to receive a stem cell transplant.

A few counts support this clonotype. The rearrangement links TRBV29-1 to TRBJ2-3; D is possibly TRBD1 or TRBD2 (5 bases each). Germline V CDR1 and CDR2: SQVTM, ANQGSEA. The CDR3 totals 14 residues. The V gene lost 4 bases and the J gene lost 2 bases, with 13 bases spanning the gap. CDR3 nucleotides: TGCAGCGTTGCCGCCGGGACGTACACAGATACGCAGTATTTT. Its translation is CSVAAGTYTDTQYF.

The chain carries TRBV5-1 and TRBJ2-1; tentative D call: TRBD2 (6 bases). This CDR3 has 15 residues. CDR1 is SGHRS, CDR2 YFSETQ, per germline. The germline V and J ends were trimmed by 2 bases and 6 bases, with 15 bases remaining between them. The DNA for the CDR3 is TGCGCCAGCAGCTTTCAGGGCGGAGGGCCCAATGAGCAGTTCTTC. Amino acid sequence: CASSFQGGGPNEQFF.

This clonotype occurred a few times. The CDR3 nucleotides read TGTGCCAGCAGCGTCGGGACAGGACTAGCGGAGATTCTCACAGATACGCAGTATTTT. Translation gives CASSVGTGLAEILTDTQYF. The chain employs TRBV9 and TRBJ2-3; TRBD2 agrees at 10 bases. Trimming cost V 2 bases and J 2 bases; bases outside gene matches: 14. From germline, CDR1 is SGDLS and CDR2 YYNGEE. The CDR3 consists of 19 residues.

Notes on this clonotype: The germline gene is not matched at one end of the junction; a read error may be the cause. The V call is TRBV28, the J call TRBJ2-2; 8 bases match TRBD1. Germline V lookup: CDR1 MDHEN, CDR2 SYDVKM. CDR3 size: 15 residues. The CDR3 DNA follows: TGTTCCAGCAGTTTATGGCAGGGGGCAAGCGGGGAGCTGTTTTTT. Its translation: CSSSLWQGASGELFF.

The chain links TRBV5-4 to TRBJ2-2, with D tentatively TRBD2 (5 bases). V shed 1 base and J shed 7 bases, with 11 bases lying between them. The CDR3 sequence is 14 residues long. Germline V gene data show CDR1 as SGHNT and CDR2 as YYREEE (reference sequence). The CDR3 is CASSLKLGGGELFF. DNA of the CDR3: TGTGCCAGCAGCTTGAAGCTAGGAGGCGGGGAGCTGTTTTTT.

This clonotype turned up a few times. The chain uses TRBV7-2 and TRBJ1-5; unclear D gene. Germline assignment: CDR1 SGHTA and CDR2 FQGNSA. Trimming left V 5 bases short and J 7 bases short, with 12 bases between. The CDR3 covers 13 residues. This CDR3 reads CASSLIVGQPQHF. In DNA form, the CDR3 reads TGTGCCAGCAGCCTTATTGTCGGGCAGCCCCAGCATTTT. Full variable domain (outside the CDR3, taken from reference TRBV7-2 and TRBJ1-5): GAGVSQSPSNKVTEKGKDVELRCDPISGHTALYWYRQSLGQGLEFLIYFQGNSAPDKSGLPSDRFSAERTGGSVSTLTIQRTQQEDSAVYLCASSLIVGQPQHFGDGTRLSIL.

The rearrangement joins TRBV5-1 to TRBJ1-2; D may be TRBD1 (5 bases). V was cut by 1 base and J by 2 bases, with 12 bases left in between. Germline V CDR1 and CDR2: SGHRS, YFSETQ. CDR3 length: 15 residues. This CDR3 reads CASSLSEQVNYGYTF. CDR3 nucleotides: TGCGCCAGCAGCTTGTCAGAACAGGTGAACTATGGCTACACCTTC.

This clonotype was found a few times. The gene calls are TRBV20-1 and TRBJ2-7; TRBD2 might be the D (6 bases). Germline lookup yields CDR1 DFQATT and CDR2 SNEGSKA (reference sequence). The CDR3 has 13 amino acids. V gave up 3 bases and J gave up 9 bases, with 18 bases separating them. The CDR3: CSARDYRLEGQYF. Written as DNA, the CDR3 is TGCAGTGCTAGGGACTACCGATTGGAGGGGCAGTACTTC.

The chain links TRBV5-1 to TRBJ1-1; the D is unclear. The CDR3 consists of 14 residues. V lost 0 bases and J lost 3, with 9 bases in between. Germline CDR1 is SGHRS and CDR2 is YFSETQ. The CDR3 is CASSLAGRDTEAFF. CDR3 coding DNA: TGCGCCAGCAGCTTGGCCGGCCGGGACACTGAAGCTTTCTTT.

This clonotype was observed a handful of times. The V and J genes are TRBV12-3 or TRBV12-4 and TRBJ2-4; 8 bases line up with TRBD2. CDR3 length: 15 amino acids. The V and J ends lost 7 bases and 8 bases, in that order; junction bases with no gene match: 13. The CDR3 sequence is CASKKLAEGGDIQYF. DNA for the CDR3: TGTGCCAGCAAAAAACTAGCGGAGGGCGGGGACATTCAGTACTTC.

The J gene is TRBJ1-6, the V gene TRBV20-1; D unresolved. V was clipped by 0 bases and J by 9 bases, with 12 bases between them. The CDR3 is made up of 14 amino acids. Germline V gene lookup returns CDR1 DFQATT and CDR2 SNEGSKA (reference sequence). CDR3 sequence: CSAREAVIGSPLHF. In nucleotides, the CDR3 is TGCAGTGCTAGAGAAGCAGTGATCGGTTCACCCCTCCACTTT.

J is TRBJ2-7 and V is TRBV20-1; 7 bases agree with TRBD1. The CDR3 is 13 amino acids. The trim removed 1 base at V and 3 bases at J, leaving 3 bases unmatched. The germline gives CDR1 DFQATT, CDR2 SNEGSKA (reference sequence). The CDR3 sequence is CSARAGQIYEQYF. CDR3 DNA sequence: TGCAGTGCTAGAGCGGGACAGATCTACGAGCAGTACTTC.

This clonotype was counted only a few times. The V gene is TRBV7-6, the J gene TRBJ2-1; 7 nucleotides align to TRBD2. The germline V gene has CDR1 SGHVS and CDR2 FNYEAQ. The CDR3 loop spans 15 amino acids. V was pared by 3 bases and J by 2 bases, with 4 bases of the junction left unmatched. Here the CDR3 DNA reads TGTGCCAGCAGCTTGTCTAGCGGTCCCTACAATGAGCAGTTCTTC. It yields the protein CASSLSSGPYNEQFF.

The chain joins TRBV9 to TRBJ1-1; tentative D call: TRBD1 (5 bases). Germline lookup yields CDR1 SGDLS and CDR2 YYNGEE. The CDR3 is 15 residues long. Trimming took off 0 bases at V and 8 bases at J, with 17 bases between the two ends. CDR3 in DNA: TGTGCCAGCAGCGTAGCAGGAGTAAGAGGGGAGGAAGCTTTCTTT. This encodes CASSVAGVRGEEAFF.

This clonotype has a handful of counts. The chain links TRBV29-1 to TRBJ2-1; D is possibly TRBD2 (5 bases). The CDR3 consists of 15 residues. Germline CDR1 reads SQVTM; CDR2 reads ANQGSEA. V was trimmed by 6 bases and J by 7 bases, leaving 22 bases between them. The CDR3, as DNA: TGCAGCGTCCTCATACCGGGGAAGGGAAAGAATGAGCAGTTCTTC. It yields the protein CSVLIPGKGKNEQFF.

This clonotype was recorded many times. The V gene is TRBV20-1, the J gene TRBJ1-3; D is uncertain. This CDR3 has 14 residues. CDR1 is DFQATT and CDR2 is SNEGSKA in the germline V gene (reference sequence). Trimming pared 3 bases from V and 0 bases from J, leaving 9 bases between. The CDR3 DNA follows: TGCAGTGCTAGGAACGGCGACTCTGGAAACACCATATATTTT. This translates into CSARNGDSGNTIYF.

This clonotype was counted between two and nine times. The rearrangement joins TRBV11-2 to TRBJ2-5, with D possibly TRBD1 on 5 matching bases. V was clipped by 2 bases and J by 2 bases, with 6 bases between them. The CDR3 extends over 13 amino acids. Looked up from germline, CDR1 is SGHAT and CDR2 is FQNNGV. In nucleotides, the CDR3 is TGTGCCAGCAGCTTACAGGGTCAAGAGACCCAGTACTTC. This translates into CASSLQGQETQYF.

This clonotype has just a few counts. V and J are TRBV6-1 and TRBJ2-1, with TRBD2 identical over 8 bases. The CDR3 extends over 15 amino acids. Per the germline V gene, CDR1 is MNHNS and CDR2 is SASEGT. The J segment lost 3 bases and the V segment lost 2 bases, leaving 3 bases of the junction unmatched. The CDR3 bases are TGTGCCAGCAGTGAACAAGCGGGGGACTACAATGAGCAGTTCTTC. Translating gives CASSEQAGDYNEQFF.

DNA of the CDR3: TGTGCCAGCAGCTTAGCACGGCAAAACATTCAGTACTTC. It encodes CASSLARQNIQYF. The chain uses TRBV11-2 and TRBJ2-4; D gene unclear. Germline V lookup: CDR1 SGHAT, CDR2 FQNNGV. The ends were cut back, 1 base at V and 5 bases at J, with 6 bases in the middle. This CDR3 contains 13 residues.

In this sample, this clonotype turned up a few times. The chain combines TRBV3-1 with TRBJ2-1; TRBD2 matches 9 bases. From germline, CDR1 is LGHDT and CDR2 YNNKEL (reference sequence). Trimming removed 4 bases from V and 8 bases from J; junction bases left unmatched: 9. The CDR3 has 15 residues. The CDR3 region is CASSRLTSGEDEQFF. The CDR3 coding sequence is TGTGCCAGCAGCCGCTTGACTAGCGGAGAGGATGAGCAGTTCTTC.

This chain connects TRBV11-2 to TRBJ2-6, with no clear D. The CDR3 loop spans 14 amino acids. The ends were cut back, 1 base at V and 3 bases at J, with 4 bases in the middle. CDR1 and CDR2 (germline): SGHAT, FQNNGV. CDR3 protein: CASSLGFGANVLTF. In DNA, the CDR3 is TGTGCCAGCAGCTTAGGGTTTGGGGCCAACGTCCTGACTTTC.

Comments on this clonotype: This may be a read error: a much more frequent sequence differs by one nucleotide. The chain links TRBV3-1 to TRBJ2-1; TRBD2 matches at 7 bases. The CDR3 has 15 amino acids. Germline V gene data show CDR1 as LGHDT and CDR2 as YNNKEL (reference sequence). CDR3 coding DNA: TGTGCCTGCAGCCAACCTAGCGGAGTCGGGTATGAGCAGTTCTTC. Residues: CACSQPSGVGYEQFF.

The V and J genes are TRBV7-9 and TRBJ2-2, with no clear D. With 5 bases removed from V and 4 bases from J, the gap between germline ends came to 14 bases. The germline gives CDR1 SEHNR, CDR2 FQNEAQ (reference sequence). The CDR3 loop spans 15 amino acids. In DNA, the CDR3 is TGTGCCAGCAGCCCCCAAGGCCTGACCACCGGGGAGCTGTTTTTT. Translated: CASSPQGLTTGELFF.

This clonotype was observed a few times. The V gene is TRBV6-1, the J gene TRBJ1-2; D gene unclear. CDR3 length: 14 amino acids. Trimming pared 1 base from V and 8 bases from J, leaving 14 bases between. The germline V gene has CDR1 MNHNS and CDR2 SASEGT. The CDR3 sequence: CASSEVGRTGGYTF. The DNA of the CDR3 is TGTGCCAGCAGTGAAGTTGGGCGGACGGGCGGCTACACCTTC.

The gene calls are TRBV7-6 and TRBJ2-1; 9 bases align to TRBD2. V lost 5 bases and J lost 5; bases outside the gene matches: 10. The CDR3 contains 16 residues. Germline CDR1 SGHVS, CDR2 FNYEAQ. CDR3 DNA: TGTGCCAGCAGCCCGGGAGGGACTAGCCTCAACAATGAGCAGTTCTTC. Protein: CASSPGGTSLNNEQFF.

This chain uses TRBV4-1 with TRBJ2-7; 10 bases line up with TRBD2. The CDR3 is made up of 16 amino acids. The V gene's germline CDR1 is MGHRA and CDR2 YSYEKL. V lost 1 base, J lost 3 bases, and 6 bases stayed unmatched. CDR3 sequence (DNA): TGCGCCAGCAGCCAAGGAACTAGCGGGGCTGTCTACGAGCAGTACTTC. Its translation is CASSQGTSGAVYEQYF.

This clonotype was observed a few times. V gene TRBV5-1 combines with J gene TRBJ2-7; unclear D gene. The CDR3 is made up of 13 amino acids. V was shortened by 10 bases and J by 2 bases, with 16 bases between the two germline ends. Germline V gene lookup returns CDR1 SGHRS and CDR2 YFSETQ. The CDR3 nucleotides read TGCGCCTGTCGGTCTGACGGTCCCTACGAGCAGTACTTC. Residues: CACRSDGPYEQYF.

This clonotype was detected only a few times. V is TRBV7-9 and J is TRBJ2-1; 8 bases match TRBD2. The germline gives CDR1 SEHNR, CDR2 FQNEAQ (reference sequence). V was clipped by 6 bases and J by 10 bases; unmatched bases: 14. CDR3 size: 15 residues. This chain's CDR3 is CASRVAPSGRGEQFF. CDR3 nucleotide sequence: TGTGCCAGCAGAGTAGCCCCCAGCGGGAGAGGGGAGCAGTTCTTC.

This clonotype was recorded at least ten times. The gene calls are TRBV7-6 and TRBJ2-5; perhaps D is TRBD1 or TRBD2 (5 bases each). Trimming shortened V by 5 bases and J by 1 base, and 11 bases separated the two germline ends. Germline V gene sequence: CDR1 SGHVS, CDR2 FNYEAQ. The CDR3 is made up of 14 amino acids. CDR3 sequence: CASSRTGAQETQYF. The CDR3 DNA follows: TGTGCCAGCAGCAGGACCGGGGCCCAAGAGACCCAGTACTTC.

This chain connects TRBV3-1 to TRBJ1-1; no definite D call. The CDR3 is made up of 13 amino acids. The germline V and J ends were trimmed by 1 base and 3 bases, with 6 bases remaining between them. Germline CDR1 LGHDT, CDR2 YNNKEL (reference sequence). The CDR3 sequence: CASSQAHYTEAFF. For the CDR3, the DNA is TGTGCCAGCAGCCAAGCGCATTACACTGAAGCTTTCTTT. The full variable domain, completed using reference TRBV3-1 and TRBJ1-1, is DTAVSQTPKYLVTQMGNDKSIKCEQNLGHDTMYWYKQDSKKFLKIMFSYNNKELIINETVPNRFSPKSPDKAHLNLHINSLELGDSAVYFCASSQAHYTEAFFGQGTRLTVV.